Sequencing of this T cell receptor (beta chain) was carried out in a study of siplizumab effects on memory and regulatory T cells. Study-wide results and caveats: The majority of clones, roughly 80-95% of proliferating CD4+ or CD8+ clones, lacked an assignable naive or memory phenotype.

Details on this clone: What it binds is unknown.

Per-sample assaying covered roughly 100,000 TCR templates. Using immunoSEQ multiplex PCR, the repertoire was profiled, and TCRdb retains in-frame clones only, with some absent. The sample carries about 100,000 clones, about 90% recorded once. Germline CDR1 MNHEY, CDR2 SVGAGI. The CDR3 has 16 residues. Unmatched junction bases numbered 5, after V lost 0 bases and J lost 2 bases. The source is a human donor in good health. The rearrangement joins TRBV6-5 to TRBJ2-7; 9 nucleotides match TRBD2. Sequenced material: CD4+ T cells sorted from blood. The CDR3 here is CASSYSGAGGTYEQYF. The CDR3 region has the DNA TGTGCCAGCAGTTACTCAGGAGCGGGGGGAACCTACGAGCAGTACTTC.